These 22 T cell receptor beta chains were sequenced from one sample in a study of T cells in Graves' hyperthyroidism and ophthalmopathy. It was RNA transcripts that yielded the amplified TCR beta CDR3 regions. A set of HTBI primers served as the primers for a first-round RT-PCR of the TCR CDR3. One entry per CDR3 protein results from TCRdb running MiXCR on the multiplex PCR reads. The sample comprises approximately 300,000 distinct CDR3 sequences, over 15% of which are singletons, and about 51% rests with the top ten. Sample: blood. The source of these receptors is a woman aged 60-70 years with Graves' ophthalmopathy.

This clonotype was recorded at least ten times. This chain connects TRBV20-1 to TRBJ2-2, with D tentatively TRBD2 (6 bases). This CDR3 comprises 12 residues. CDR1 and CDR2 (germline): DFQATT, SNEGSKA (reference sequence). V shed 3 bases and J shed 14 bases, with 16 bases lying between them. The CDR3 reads CSARGGIIDLFF. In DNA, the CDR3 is TGCAGTGCTAGGGGGGGAATCATAGATCTGTTTTTT.

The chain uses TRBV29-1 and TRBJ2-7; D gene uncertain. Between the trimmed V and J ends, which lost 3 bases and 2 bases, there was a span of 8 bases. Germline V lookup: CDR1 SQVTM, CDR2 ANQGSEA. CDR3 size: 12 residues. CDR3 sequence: CSVEYRPYEQYF. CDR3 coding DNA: TGCAGCGTTGAGTACAGACCCTACGAGCAGTACTTC.

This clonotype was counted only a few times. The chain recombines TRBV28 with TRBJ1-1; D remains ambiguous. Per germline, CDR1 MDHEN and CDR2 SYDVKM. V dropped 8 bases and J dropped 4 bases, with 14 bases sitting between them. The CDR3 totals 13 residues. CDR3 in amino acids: CASVDGIFTEAFF. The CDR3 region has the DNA TGTGCCAGCGTCGACGGGATTTTCACTGAAGCTTTCTTT. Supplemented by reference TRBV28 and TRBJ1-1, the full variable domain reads DVKVTQSSRYLVKRTGEKVFLECVQDMDHENMFWYRQDPGLGLRLIYFSYDVKMKEKGDIPEGYSVSREKKERFSLILESASTNQTSMYLCASVDGIFTEAFFGQGTRLTVV.

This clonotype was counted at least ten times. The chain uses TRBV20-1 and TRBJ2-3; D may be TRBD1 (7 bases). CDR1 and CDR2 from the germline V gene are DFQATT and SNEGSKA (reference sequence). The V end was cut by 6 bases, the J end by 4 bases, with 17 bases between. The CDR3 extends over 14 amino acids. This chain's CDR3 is CSAIGGQGADTQYF. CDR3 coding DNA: TGCAGTGCCATAGGGGGGCAGGGGGCAGATACGCAGTATTTT.

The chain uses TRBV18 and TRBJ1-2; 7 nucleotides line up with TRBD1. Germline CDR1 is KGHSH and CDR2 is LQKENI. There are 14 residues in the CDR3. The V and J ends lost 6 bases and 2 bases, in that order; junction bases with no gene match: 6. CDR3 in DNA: TGTGCCAGCTCTATGGACAGGCCCAACTATGGCTACACCTTC. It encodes CASSMDRPNYGYTF. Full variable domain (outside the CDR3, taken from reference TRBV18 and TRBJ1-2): NAGVMQNPRHLVRRRGQEARLRCSPMKGHSHVYWYRQLPEEGLKFMVYLQKENIIDESGMPKERFSAEFPKEGPSILRIQQVVRGDSAAYFCASSMDRPNYGYTFGSGTRLTVV.

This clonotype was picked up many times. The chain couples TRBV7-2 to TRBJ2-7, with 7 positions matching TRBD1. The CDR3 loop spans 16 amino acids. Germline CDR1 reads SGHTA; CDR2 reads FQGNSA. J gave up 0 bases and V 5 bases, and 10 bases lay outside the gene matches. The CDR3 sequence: CASSPGVDRSSYEQYF. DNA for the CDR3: TGTGCCAGCAGCCCAGGGGTGGACAGGAGCTCCTACGAGCAGTACTTC.

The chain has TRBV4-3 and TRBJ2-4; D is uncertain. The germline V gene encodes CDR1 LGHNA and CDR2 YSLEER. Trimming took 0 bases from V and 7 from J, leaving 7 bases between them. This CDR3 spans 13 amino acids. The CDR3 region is CASSQETPNIQYF. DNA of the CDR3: TGCGCCAGCAGCCAAGAGACCCCGAACATTCAGTACTTC.

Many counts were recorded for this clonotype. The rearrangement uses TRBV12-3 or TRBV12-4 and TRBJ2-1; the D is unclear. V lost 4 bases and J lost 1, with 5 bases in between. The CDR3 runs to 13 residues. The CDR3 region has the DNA TGTGCCAGCAGTTCTTTGTCCTACAATGAGCAGTTCTTC. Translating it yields CASSSLSYNEQFF.

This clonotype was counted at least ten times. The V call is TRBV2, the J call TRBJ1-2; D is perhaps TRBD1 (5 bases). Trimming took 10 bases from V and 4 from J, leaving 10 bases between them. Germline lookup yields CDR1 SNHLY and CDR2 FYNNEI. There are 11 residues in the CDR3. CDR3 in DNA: TGTGCCACTGGACAAAGCTATGGCTACACCTTC. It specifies CATGQSYGYTF.

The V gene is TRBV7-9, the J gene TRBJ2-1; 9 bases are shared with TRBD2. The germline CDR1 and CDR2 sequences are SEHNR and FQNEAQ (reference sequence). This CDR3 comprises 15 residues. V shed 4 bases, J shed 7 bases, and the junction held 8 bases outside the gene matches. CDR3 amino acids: CASSSRRLAVNEQFF. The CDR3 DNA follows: TGTGCCAGCAGCTCGCGGAGACTAGCGGTAAATGAGCAGTTCTTC. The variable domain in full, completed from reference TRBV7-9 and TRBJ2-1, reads DTGVSQNPRHKITKRGQNVTFRCDPISEHNRLYWYRQTLGQGPEFLTYFQNEAQLEKSRLLSDRFSAERPKGSFSTLEIQRTEQGDSAMYLCASSSRRLAVNEQFFGPGTRLTVL.

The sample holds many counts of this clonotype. This CDR3 is CASSITATNEKLFF. For the CDR3, the DNA is TGTGCCAGCAGTATAACTGCAACTAATGAAAAACTGTTTTTT. This chain uses TRBV28 with TRBJ1-4; D gene unclear. The germline V gene encodes CDR1 MDHEN and CDR2 SYDVKM. Between the trimmed V and J ends, which lost 5 bases and 0 bases, there was a span of 7 bases. This CDR3 is built from 14 residues. Filled out from reference TRBV28 and TRBJ1-4, the complete variable domain reads DVKVTQSSRYLVKRTGEKVFLECVQDMDHENMFWYRQDPGLGLRLIYFSYDVKMKEKGDIPEGYSVSREKKERFSLILESASTNQTSMYLCASSITATNEKLFFGSGTQLSVL.

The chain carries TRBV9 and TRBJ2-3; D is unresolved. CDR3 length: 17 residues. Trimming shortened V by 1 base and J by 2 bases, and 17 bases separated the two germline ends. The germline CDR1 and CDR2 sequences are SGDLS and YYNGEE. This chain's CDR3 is CASSVPASTRNTDTQYF. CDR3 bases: TGTGCCAGCAGCGTACCCGCTTCGACCCGGAACACAGATACGCAGTATTTT.

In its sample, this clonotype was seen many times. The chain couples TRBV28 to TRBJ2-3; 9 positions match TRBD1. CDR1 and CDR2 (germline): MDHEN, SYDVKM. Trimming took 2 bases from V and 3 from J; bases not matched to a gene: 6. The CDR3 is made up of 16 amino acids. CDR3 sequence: CASSLIRDRATDTQYF. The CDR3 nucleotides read TGTGCCAGCAGTTTAATCCGGGACAGGGCTACAGATACGCAGTATTTT.

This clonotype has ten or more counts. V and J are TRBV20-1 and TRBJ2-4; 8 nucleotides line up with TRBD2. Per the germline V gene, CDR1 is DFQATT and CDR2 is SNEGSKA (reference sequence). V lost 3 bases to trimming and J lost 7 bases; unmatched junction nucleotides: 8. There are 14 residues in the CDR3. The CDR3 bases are TGCAGTGCTAGTCTGGTAGCGGGGCTGAACATTCAGTACTTC. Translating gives CSASLVAGLNIQYF.

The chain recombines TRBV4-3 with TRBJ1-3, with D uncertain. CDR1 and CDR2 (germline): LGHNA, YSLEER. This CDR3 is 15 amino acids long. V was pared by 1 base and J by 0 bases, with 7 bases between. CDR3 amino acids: CASSQGSISGNTIYF. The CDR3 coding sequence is TGCGCCAGCAGCCAAGGTTCAATCTCTGGAAACACCATATATTTT.

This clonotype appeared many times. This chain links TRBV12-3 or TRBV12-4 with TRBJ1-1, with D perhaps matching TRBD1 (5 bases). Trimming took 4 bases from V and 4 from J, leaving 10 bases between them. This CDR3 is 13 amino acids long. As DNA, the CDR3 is TGTGCCAGCAGTTCGACAGAGGGCACTGAAGCTTTCTTT. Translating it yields CASSSTEGTEAFF.

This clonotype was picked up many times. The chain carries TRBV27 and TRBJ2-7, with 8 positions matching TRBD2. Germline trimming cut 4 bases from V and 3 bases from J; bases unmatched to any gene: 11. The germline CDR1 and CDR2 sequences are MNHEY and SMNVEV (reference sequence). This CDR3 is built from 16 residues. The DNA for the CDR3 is TGTGCCAGCAGTTCGGACTCGGGACTAGATTTCTACGAGCAGTACTTC. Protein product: CASSSDSGLDFYEQYF.

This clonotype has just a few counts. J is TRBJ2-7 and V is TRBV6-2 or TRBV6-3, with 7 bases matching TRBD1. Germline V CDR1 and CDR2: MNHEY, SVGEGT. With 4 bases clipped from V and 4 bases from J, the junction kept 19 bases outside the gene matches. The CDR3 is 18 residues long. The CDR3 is CASSSLPLWGQSNYEQYF. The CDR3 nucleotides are TGTGCCAGCAGTTCGCTACCTCTATGGGGACAGTCCAATTACGAGCAGTACTTC.

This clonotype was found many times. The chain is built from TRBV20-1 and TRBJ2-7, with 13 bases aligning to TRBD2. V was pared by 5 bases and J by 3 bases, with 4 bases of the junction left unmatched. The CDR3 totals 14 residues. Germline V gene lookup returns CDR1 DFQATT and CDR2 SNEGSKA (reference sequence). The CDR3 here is CSAPGTSGVYEQYF. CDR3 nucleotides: TGCAGTGCTCCCGGGACTAGCGGGGTCTACGAGCAGTACTTC.

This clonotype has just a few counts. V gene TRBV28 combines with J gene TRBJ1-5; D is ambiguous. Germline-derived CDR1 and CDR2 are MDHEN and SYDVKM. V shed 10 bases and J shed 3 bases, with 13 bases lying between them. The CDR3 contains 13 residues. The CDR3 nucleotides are TGTGCCACCATACGAAACCCCAATCAGCCCCAGCATTTT. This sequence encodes CATIRNPNQPQHF.

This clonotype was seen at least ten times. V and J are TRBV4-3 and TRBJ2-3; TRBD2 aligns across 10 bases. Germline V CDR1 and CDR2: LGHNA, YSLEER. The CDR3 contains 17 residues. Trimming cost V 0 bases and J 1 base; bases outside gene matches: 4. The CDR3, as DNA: TGCGCCAGCAGCCAAGATTATCTAGCGGGAGGCACAGATACGCAGTATTTT. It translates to CASSQDYLAGGTDTQYF.

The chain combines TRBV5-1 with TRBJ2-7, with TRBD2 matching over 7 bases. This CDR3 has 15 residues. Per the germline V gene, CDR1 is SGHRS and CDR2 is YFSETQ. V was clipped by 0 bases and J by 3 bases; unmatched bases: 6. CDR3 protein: CASSLAGRGDYEQYF. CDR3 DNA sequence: TGCGCCAGCAGCTTGGCCGGACGGGGGGACTACGAGCAGTACTTC.